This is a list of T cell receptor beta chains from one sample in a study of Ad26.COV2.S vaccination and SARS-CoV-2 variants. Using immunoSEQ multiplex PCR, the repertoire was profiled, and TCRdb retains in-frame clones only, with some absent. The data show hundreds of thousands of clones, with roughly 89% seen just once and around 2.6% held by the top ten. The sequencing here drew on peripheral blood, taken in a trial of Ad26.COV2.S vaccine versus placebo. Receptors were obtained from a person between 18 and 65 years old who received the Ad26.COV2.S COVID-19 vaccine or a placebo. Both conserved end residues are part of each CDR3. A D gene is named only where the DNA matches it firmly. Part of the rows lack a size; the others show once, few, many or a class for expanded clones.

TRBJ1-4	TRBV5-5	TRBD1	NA	CASSSRQGAGEKLFF	TGTGCCAGCAGCTCCCGACAGGGGGCAGGGGAAAAACTGTTTTTT
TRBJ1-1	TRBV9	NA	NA	CASSVEPTGTEAFF	TGTGCCAGCAGCGTAGAACCCACCGGCACTGAAGCTTTCTTT
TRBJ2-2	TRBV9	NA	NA	CASSATIAFANTGELFF	TGTGCCAGCAGCGCGACAATAGCGTTCGCGAACACCGGGGAGCTGTTTTTT
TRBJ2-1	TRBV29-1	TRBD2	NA	CSVAGRLAVEQFF	TGCAGCGTCGCAGGGAGACTAGCGGTTGAGCAGTTCTTC
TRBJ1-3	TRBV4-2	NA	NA	CASSQDGAGSGNTIYF	TGTGCCAGCAGCCAAGATGGGGCTGGGTCTGGAAACACCATATATTTT
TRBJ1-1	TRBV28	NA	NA	CASSPRRGLITEAFF	TGTGCCAGCAGCCCTAGACGGGGATTGATCACTGAAGCTTTCTTT
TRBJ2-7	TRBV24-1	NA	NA	CATSDPRRTATYEQYF	TGTGCCACCAGTGATCCTCGGCGGACAGCCACTTACGAGCAGTACTTC
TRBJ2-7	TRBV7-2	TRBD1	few	CASSFGQGVLEQYF	TGTGCCAGCAGCTTTGGACAGGGAGTATTGGAGCAGTACTTC
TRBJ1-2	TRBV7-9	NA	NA	CASSRGEGSSYGYTF	TGTGCCAGCAGCCGAGGGGAGGGATCGAGCTATGGCTACACCTTC
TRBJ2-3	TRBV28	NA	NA	CASSTPGLTDTQYF	TGTGCCAGCAGTACTCCGGGTCTCACAGATACGCAGTATTTT
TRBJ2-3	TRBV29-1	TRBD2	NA	CSGGLAGVDTQYF	TGCAGCGGGGGGCTAGCGGGAGTGGATACGCAGTATTTT
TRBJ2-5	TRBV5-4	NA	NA	CASSLGTGLLETQYF	TGTGCCAGCAGCTTGGGGACGGGGCTTCTAGAGACCCAGTACTTC
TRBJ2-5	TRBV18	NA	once	CASSPKGVLQNPKETQYF	TGTGCCAGCTCACCCAAAGGAGTCCTTCAAAATCCAAAAGAGACCCAGTACTTC
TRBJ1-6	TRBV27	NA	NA	CASSFGRDESPLHF	TGTGCCAGCAGTTTTGGGCGGGATGAATCACCCCTCCACTTT
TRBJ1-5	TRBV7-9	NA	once	CASSRSGGNQPQHF	TGTGCCAGCAGTCGATCAGGGGGCAATCAGCCCCAGCATTTT
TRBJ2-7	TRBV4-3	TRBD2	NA	CASSQDVAGTSDEQYF	TGCGCCAGCAGCCAAGATGTCGCCGGGACTAGCGACGAGCAGTACTTC
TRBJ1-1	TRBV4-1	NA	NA	CASSQGTVRLGMNTEAFF	TGCGCCAGCAGCCAAGGGACAGTCCGTTTGGGGATGAACACTGAAGCTTTCTTT
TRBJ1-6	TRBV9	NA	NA	CASSPTGTPNSPLHF	TGTGCCAGCAGCCCGACGGGGACTCCGAATTCACCCCTCCACTTT
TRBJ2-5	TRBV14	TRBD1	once	CASSPRDRGLETQYF	TGTGCCAGCAGCCCTCGGGACAGGGGGCTGGAGACCCAGTACTTC
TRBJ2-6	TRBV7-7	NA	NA	CASSPTGANVLTF	TGTGCCAGCAGCCCTACTGGGGCCAACGTCCTGACTTTC
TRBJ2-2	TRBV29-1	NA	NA	CSVDRGNTGELFF	TGCAGCGTTGACAGGGGAAACACCGGGGAGCTGTTTTTT
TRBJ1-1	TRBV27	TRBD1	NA	CASSLPGGNEAFF	TGTGCCAGCAGTTTGCCAGGGGGCAATGAAGCTTTCTTT